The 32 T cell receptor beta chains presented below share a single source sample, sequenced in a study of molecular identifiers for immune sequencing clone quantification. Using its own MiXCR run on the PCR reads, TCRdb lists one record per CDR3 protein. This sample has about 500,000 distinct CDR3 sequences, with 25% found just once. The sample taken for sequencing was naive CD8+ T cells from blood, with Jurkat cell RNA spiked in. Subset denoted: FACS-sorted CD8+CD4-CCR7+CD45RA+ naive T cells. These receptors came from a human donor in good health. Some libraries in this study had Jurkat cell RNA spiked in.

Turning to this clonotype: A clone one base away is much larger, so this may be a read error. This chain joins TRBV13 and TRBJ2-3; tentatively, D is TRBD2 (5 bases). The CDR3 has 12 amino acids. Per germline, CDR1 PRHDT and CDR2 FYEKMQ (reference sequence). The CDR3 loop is CTSSSGKDTQYF. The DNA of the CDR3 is TGTACCAGCAGCTCGGGGAAGGATACGCAGTATTTT.

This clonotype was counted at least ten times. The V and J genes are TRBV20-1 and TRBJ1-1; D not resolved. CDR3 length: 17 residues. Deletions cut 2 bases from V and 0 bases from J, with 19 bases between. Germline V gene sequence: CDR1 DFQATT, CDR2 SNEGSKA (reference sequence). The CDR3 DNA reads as TGCAGTGCTAGATCTTCACGCGCTATGGGGATGAACACTGAAGCTTTCTTT. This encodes CSARSSRAMGMNTEAFF.

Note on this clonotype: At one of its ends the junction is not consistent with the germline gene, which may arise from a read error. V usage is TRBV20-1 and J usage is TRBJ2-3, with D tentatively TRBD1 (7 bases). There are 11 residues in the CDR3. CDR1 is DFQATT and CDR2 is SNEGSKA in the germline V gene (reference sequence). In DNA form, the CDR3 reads TGCAGTGCTAGGCGGGACAGTCGGAGGAATTTT. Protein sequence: CSARRDSRRNF.

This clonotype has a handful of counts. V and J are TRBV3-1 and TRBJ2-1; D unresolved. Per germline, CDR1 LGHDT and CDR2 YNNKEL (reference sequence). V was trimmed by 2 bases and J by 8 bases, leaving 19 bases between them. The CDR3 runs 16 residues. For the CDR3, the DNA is TGTGCCAGCAGCCAACTGCTAGTCGCAACGATCGATGAGCAGTTCTTC. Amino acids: CASSQLLVATIDEQFF.

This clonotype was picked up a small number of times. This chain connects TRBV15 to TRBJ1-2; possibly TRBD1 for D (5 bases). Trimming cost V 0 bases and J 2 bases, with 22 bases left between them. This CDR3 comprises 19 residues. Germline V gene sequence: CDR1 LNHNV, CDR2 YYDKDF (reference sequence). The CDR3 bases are TGTGCCACCAGCAGAGATCGGGGCCCTTTTACCGACTCCAACTATGGCTACACCTTC. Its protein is CATSRDRGPFTDSNYGYTF.

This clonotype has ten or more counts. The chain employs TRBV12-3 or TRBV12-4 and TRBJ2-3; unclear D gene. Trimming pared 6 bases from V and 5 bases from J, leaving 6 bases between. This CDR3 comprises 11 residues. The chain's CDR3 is CASRGIDTQYF. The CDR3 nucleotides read TGTGCCAGCAGGGGGATAGATACGCAGTATTTT.

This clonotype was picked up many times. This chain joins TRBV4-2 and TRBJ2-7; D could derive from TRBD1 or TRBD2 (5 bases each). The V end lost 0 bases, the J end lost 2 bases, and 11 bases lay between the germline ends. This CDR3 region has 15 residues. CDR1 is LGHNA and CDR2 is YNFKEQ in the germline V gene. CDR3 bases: TGTGCCAGCAGCCAAGATTCGGGGCAAGCCTACGAGCAGTACTTC. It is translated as CASSQDSGQAYEQYF.

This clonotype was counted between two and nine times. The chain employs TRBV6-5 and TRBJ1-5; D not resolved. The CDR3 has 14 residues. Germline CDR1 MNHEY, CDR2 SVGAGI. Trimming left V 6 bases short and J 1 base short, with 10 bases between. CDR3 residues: CASSSNWSNQPQHF. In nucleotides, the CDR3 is TGTGCCAGCAGCTCCAACTGGAGCAATCAGCCCCAGCATTTT.

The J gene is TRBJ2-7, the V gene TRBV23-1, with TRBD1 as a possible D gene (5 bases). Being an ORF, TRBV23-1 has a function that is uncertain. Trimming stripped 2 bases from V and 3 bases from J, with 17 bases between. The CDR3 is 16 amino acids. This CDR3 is CASSQGARKTYYEQYF. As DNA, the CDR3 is TGCGCCAGCAGTCAAGGGGCGCGGAAGACGTACTACGAGCAGTACTTC.

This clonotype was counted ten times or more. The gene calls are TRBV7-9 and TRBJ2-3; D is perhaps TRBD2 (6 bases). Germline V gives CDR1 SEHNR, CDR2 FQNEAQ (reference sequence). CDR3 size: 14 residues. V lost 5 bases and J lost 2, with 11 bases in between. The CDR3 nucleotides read TGTGCCAGCAGCGGGACTGATCACACAGATACGCAGTATTTT. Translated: CASSGTDHTDTQYF.

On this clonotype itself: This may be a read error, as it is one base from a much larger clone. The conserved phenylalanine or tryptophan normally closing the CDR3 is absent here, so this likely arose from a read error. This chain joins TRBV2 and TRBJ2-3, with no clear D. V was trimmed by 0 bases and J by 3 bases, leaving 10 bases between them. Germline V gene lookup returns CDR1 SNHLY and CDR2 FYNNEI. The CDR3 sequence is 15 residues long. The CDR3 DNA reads TGTGCCAGCAGTGAAGCGGTGTACAGTACAGATACGCAGTATTAT. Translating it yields CASSEAVYSTDTQYY.

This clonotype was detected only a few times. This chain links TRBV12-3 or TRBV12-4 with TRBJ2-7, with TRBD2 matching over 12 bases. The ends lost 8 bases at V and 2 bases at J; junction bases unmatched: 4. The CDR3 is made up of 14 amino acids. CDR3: CASRLAGATYEQYF. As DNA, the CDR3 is TGTGCCAGCCGACTAGCGGGGGCTACCTACGAGCAGTACTTC.

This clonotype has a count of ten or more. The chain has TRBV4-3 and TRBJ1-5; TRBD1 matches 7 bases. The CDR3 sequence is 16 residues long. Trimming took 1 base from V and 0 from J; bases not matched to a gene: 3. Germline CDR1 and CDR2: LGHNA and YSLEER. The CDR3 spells CASSQGTGLSNQPQHF. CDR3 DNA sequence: TGCGCCAGCAGCCAAGGGACAGGACTTAGCAATCAGCCCCAGCATTTT.

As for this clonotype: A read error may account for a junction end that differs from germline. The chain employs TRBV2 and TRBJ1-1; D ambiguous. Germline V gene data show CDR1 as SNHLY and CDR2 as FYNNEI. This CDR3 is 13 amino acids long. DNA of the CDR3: TGTGCCAGCAGTGCGGGTCTCCTGGTTGAAGCTTCCTTT. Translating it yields CASSAGLLVEASF.

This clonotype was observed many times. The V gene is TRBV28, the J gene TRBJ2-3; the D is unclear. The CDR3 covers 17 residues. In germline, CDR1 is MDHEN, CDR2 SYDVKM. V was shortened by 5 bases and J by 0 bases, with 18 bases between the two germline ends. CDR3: CASSTRRRSVSTDTQYF. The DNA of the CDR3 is TGTGCCAGCAGTACCCGCCGACGGTCCGTTAGCACAGATACGCAGTATTTT.

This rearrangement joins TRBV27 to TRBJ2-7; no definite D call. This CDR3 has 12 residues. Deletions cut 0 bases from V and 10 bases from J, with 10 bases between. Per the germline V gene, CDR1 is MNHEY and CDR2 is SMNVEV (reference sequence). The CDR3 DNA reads TGTGCCAGCAGTTTATCCCCCGGTTTTCAGTACTTC. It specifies CASSLSPGFQYF.

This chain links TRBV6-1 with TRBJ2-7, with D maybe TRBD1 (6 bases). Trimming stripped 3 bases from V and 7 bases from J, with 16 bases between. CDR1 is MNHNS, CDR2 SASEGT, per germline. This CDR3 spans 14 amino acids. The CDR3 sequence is CASSEDRAGWEQYF. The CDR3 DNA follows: TGTGCCAGCAGTGAGGACAGAGCCGGTTGGGAGCAGTACTTC.

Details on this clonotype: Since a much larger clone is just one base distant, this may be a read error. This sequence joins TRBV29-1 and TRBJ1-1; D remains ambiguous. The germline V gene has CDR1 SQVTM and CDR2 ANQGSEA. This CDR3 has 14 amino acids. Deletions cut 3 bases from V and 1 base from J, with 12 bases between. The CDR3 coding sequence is TGCAGCGTTGATGCGGAGGGAAGGAACACTGAAGCTTTCTTT. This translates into CSVDAEGRNTEAFF.

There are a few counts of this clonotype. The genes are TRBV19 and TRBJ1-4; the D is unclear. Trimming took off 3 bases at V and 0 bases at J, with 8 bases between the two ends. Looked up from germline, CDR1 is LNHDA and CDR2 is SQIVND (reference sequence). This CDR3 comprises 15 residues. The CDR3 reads CASSIGPATNEKLFF. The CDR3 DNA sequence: TGTGCCAGTAGTATTGGGCCTGCAACTAATGAAAAACTGTTTTTT.

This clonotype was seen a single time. The CDR3 region is CASSDGGTLVRTDTQYF. CDR3 DNA: TGTGCCAGCAGTGATGGGGGGACGCTCGTTCGCACAGATACGCAGTATTTT. The rearrangement uses TRBV6-1 and TRBJ2-3; D may be TRBD2 (6 bases). CDR3 size: 17 residues. V was cut by 3 bases and J by 1 base, with 17 bases left in between. Germline V gene data show CDR1 as MNHNS and CDR2 as SASEGT.

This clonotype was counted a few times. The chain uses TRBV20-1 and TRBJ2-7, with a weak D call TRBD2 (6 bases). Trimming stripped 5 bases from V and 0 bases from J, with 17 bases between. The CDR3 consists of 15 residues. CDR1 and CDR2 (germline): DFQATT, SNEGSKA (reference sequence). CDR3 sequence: CSAAPREAPSYEQYF. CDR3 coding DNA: TGCAGTGCTGCCCCTAGGGAGGCCCCCTCCTACGAGCAGTACTTC.

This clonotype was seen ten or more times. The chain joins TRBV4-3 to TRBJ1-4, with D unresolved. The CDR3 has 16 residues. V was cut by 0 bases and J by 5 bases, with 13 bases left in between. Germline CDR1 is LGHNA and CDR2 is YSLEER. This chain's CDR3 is CASSQDFLGANEKLFF. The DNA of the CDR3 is TGCGCCAGCAGCCAAGATTTTTTAGGAGCGAATGAAAAACTGTTTTTT.

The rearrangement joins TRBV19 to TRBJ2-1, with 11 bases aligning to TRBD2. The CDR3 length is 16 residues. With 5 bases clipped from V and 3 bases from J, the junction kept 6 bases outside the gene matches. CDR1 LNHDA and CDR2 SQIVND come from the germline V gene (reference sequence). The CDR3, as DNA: TGTGCCAGTAGTCCCTATAGCGGGGGGGACTACAATGAGCAGTTCTTC. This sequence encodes CASSPYSGGDYNEQFF.

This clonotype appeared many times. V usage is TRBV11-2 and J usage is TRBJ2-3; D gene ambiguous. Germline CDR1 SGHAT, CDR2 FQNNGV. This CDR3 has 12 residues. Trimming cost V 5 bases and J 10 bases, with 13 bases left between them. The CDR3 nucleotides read TGTGCCAGCAGCACATGGAACTCCGCGCAGTATTTT. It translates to CASSTWNSAQYF.

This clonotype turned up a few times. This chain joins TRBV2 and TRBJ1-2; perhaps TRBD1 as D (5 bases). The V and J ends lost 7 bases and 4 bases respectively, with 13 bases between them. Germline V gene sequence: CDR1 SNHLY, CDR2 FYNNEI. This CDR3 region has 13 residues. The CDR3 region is CASTQGLFYGYTF. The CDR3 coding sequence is TGTGCCAGCACTCAGGGACTGTTCTATGGCTACACCTTC. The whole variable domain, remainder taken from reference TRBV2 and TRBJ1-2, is EPEVTQTPSHQVTQMGQEVILRCVPISNHLYFYWYRQILGQKVEFLVSFYNNEISEKSEIFDDQFSVERPDGSNFTLKIRSTKLEDSAMYFCASTQGLFYGYTFGSGTRLTVV.

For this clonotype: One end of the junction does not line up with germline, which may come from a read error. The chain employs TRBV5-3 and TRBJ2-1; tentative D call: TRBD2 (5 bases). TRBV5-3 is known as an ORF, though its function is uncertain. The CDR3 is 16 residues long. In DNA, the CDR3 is TGTGCCAGCAGCTTGTTTCGGGAAAGCTCCTACAATGAGCAGTTCTTC. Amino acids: CASSLFRESSYNEQFF.

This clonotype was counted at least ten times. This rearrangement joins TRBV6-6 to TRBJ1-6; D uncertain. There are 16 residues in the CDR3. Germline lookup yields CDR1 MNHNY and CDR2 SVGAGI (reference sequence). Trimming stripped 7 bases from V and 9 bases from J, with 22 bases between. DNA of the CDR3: TGTGCCAGCACCCAACACCGGGCAGTAGATAGTTCACCCCTCCACTTT. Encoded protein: CASTQHRAVDSSPLHF.

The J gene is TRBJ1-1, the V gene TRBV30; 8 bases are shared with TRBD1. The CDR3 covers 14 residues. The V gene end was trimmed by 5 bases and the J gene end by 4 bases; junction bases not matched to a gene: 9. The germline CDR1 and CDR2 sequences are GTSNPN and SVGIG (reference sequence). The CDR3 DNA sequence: TGTGCCTGGGCCTTCCAGGGGGCCACCACTGAAGCTTTCTTT. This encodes CAWAFQGATTEAFF.

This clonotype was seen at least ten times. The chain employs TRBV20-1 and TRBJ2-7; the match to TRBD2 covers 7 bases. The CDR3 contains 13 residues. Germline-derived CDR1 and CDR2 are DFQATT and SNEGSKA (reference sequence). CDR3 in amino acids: CSPSGGAGYEQYF. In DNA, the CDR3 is TGCAGCCCAAGTGGGGGAGCGGGGTACGAGCAGTACTTC.

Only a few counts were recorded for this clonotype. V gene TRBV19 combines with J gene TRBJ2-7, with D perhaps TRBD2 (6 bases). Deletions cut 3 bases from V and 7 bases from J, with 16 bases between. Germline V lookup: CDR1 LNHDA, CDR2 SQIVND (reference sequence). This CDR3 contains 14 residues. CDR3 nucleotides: TGTGCCAGTAGTATCTTTGGGGGGAAGGGGGAGCAGTACTTC. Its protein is CASSIFGGKGEQYF. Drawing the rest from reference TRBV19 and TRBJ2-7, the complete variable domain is DGGITQSPKYLFRKEGQNVTLSCEQNLNHDAMYWYRQDPGQGLRLIYYSQIVNDFQKGDIAEGYSVSREKKESFPLTVTSAQKNPTAFYLCASSIFGGKGEQYFGPGTRLTVT.

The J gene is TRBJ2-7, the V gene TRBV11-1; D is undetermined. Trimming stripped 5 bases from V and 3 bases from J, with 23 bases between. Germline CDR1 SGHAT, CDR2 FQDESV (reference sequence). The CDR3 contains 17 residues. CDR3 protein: CASSQTLSTYVLYEQYF. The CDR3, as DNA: TGTGCCAGCAGCCAGACATTATCGACATATGTCCTCTACGAGCAGTACTTC.

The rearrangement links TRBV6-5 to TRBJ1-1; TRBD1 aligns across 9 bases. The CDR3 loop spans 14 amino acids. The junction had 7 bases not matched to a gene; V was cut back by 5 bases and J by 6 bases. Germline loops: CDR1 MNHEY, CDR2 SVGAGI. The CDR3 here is CASSRDREIPEAFF. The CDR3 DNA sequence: TGTGCCAGCAGTCGGGACAGGGAAATCCCTGAAGCTTTCTTT.